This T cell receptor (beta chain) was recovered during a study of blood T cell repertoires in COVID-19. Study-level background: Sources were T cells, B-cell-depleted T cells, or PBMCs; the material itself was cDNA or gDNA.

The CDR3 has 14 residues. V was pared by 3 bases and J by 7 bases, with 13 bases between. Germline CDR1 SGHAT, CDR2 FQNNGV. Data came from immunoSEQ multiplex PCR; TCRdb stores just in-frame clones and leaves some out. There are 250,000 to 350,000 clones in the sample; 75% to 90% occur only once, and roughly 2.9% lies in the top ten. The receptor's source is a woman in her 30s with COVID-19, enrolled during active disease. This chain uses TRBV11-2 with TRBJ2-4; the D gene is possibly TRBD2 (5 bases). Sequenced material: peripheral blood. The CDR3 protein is CASSFGNSINIQYF. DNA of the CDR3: TGTGCCAGCAGCTTCGGGAACAGTATCAACATTCAGTACTTC.